Presented here are 26 T cell receptor beta chains from one specimen sequenced in a study of regulatory T cells in long-lasting Graves disease. Time point given: newly diagnosed GD, antithyroid drugs for less than 3 months. Preparation of the TCR library used RNA extracted from PBMCs. Combining iRepertoire HTBI primers with Arm-PCR of CDR3 regions, the authors built TCR beta libraries. TCRdb re-called the multiplex PCR reads through MiXCR, storing one row per CDR3 protein. This table has about 540,000 distinct CDR3 sequences, approximately 12% appearing once. This same sample was also part of a study on T cells in Graves' hyperthyroidism and ophthalmopathy.

Material: peripheral blood mononuclear cells (PBMCs), obtained at new diagnosis, from a patient treated with antithyroid drugs. The receptors were sampled from a man aged 25-45 years with Graves disease.

This clonotype was picked up many times. The rearrangement joins TRBV30 to TRBJ1-1; D is perhaps TRBD1 (6 bases). CDR1 is GTSNPN and CDR2 is SVGIG in the germline V gene (reference sequence). V was trimmed by 5 bases and J by 0 bases, leaving 10 bases between them. The CDR3 loop spans 13 amino acids. Here the CDR3 DNA reads TGTGCCTGGGGGGGACAAATGAACACTGAAGCTTTCTTT. It yields the protein CAWGGQMNTEAFF. Together with reference TRBV30 and TRBJ1-1, the CDR3 gives the full variable domain: SQTIHQWPATLVQPVGSPLSLECTVEGTSNPNLYWYRQAAGRGLQLLFYSVGIGQISSEVPQNLSASRPQDRQFILSSKKLLLSDSGFYLCAWGGQMNTEAFFGQGTRLTVV.

This clonotype was picked up a small number of times. It may be a read error: a sequence one base away is much more abundant. The DNA of the CDR3 is TGTGTTAGTCTTCGGGACAGAAGGACCGGGGAGCTGTTTTTT. Amino acids: CVSLRDRRTGELFF. The chain recombines TRBV12-5 with TRBJ2-2; 7 bases are shared with TRBD1. Looked up from germline, CDR1 is LGHNT and CDR2 is FRNRAP. CDR3 size: 14 residues.

This chain uses TRBV29-1 with TRBJ2-7, with D uncertain. The CDR3 totals 12 residues. V lost 4 bases and J lost 4, with 11 bases in between. The V gene's germline CDR1 is SQVTM and CDR2 ANQGSEA. The CDR3 region is CSVVLVGYEQYF. CDR3 DNA sequence: TGCAGCGTTGTCCTCGTTGGGTACGAGCAGTACTTC.

The sample holds many counts of this clonotype. The V gene is TRBV6-5, the J gene TRBJ2-5; D gene ambiguous. Trimming took 2 bases from V and 2 from J, leaving 12 bases between them. Germline V gene lookup returns CDR1 MNHEY and CDR2 SVGAGI. This CDR3 has 15 residues. The CDR3 here is CASSYKGSLQETQYF. The CDR3 DNA reads as TGTGCCAGCAGTTACAAGGGTAGCCTACAAGAGACCCAGTACTTC.

This clonotype was seen a few times. The chain combines TRBV3-1 with TRBJ2-7, with D possibly called TRBD1 or TRBD2 (5 bases each). Germline-derived CDR1 and CDR2 are LGHDT and YNNKEL (reference sequence). CDR3 size: 13 residues. Trimming took off 3 bases at V and 6 bases at J, with 12 bases between the two ends. The CDR3: CASSQGTKGEQYF. The CDR3 nucleotides read TGTGCCAGCAGCCAGGGGACCAAGGGCGAGCAGTACTTC.

This clonotype has a handful of counts. The rearrangement uses TRBV19 and TRBJ1-1, with D maybe TRBD1 (6 bases). There are 13 residues in the CDR3. Trimming took off 8 bases at V and 4 bases at J, with 14 bases between the two ends. CDR1 LNHDA and CDR2 SQIVND come from the germline V gene (reference sequence). The CDR3 loop is CASAFSRGTEAFF. The CDR3 coding sequence is TGTGCCAGTGCTTTTAGCAGGGGCACTGAAGCTTTCTTT.

V is TRBV5-4 and J is TRBJ2-7; no clear D gene. The V gene's germline CDR1 is SGHNT and CDR2 YYREEE (reference sequence). The CDR3 covers 14 residues. Deletions cut 6 bases from V and 6 bases from J, with 19 bases between. CDR3 coding DNA: TGTGCCAGCACTCCCGGGCCCGCACCGGGCGAGCAGTACTTC. Translated: CASTPGPAPGEQYF.

This clonotype was counted ten times or more. This chain links TRBV30 with TRBJ2-1, with 11 positions matching TRBD2. The germline V gene encodes CDR1 GTSNPN and CDR2 SVGIG (reference sequence). V shed 2 bases and J 10 bases; nucleotides not matched to a gene: 13. CDR3 length: 16 residues. CDR3 residues: CAWSRKTSGSAGEQFF. The CDR3 bases are TGTGCCTGGAGTAGAAAAACTAGCGGGAGTGCAGGGGAGCAGTTCTTC.

The table lists this clonotype with many counts. The chain links TRBV14 to TRBJ2-1; TRBD1 matches at 7 bases. V dropped 4 bases and J dropped 6; count of bases not matched to a gene: 6. The germline V gene encodes CDR1 SGHDN and CDR2 FVKESK. This CDR3 is 14 amino acids long. The CDR3 DNA reads TGTGCCAGCAGCCGGAAGACAGGGACCAATGAGCAGTTCTTC. This codes for CASSRKTGTNEQFF.

This clonotype was observed at least ten times. Written as DNA, the CDR3 is TGCGCCAGCAGGCCGGGACAGGGGCCTTACGAGCAGTACTTC. Amino acids: CASRPGQGPYEQYF. The chain is built from TRBV5-1 and TRBJ2-7; 10 bases fit TRBD1. The CDR3 has 14 residues. V shed 5 bases, J shed 4 bases, and the junction held 6 bases outside the gene matches. Germline values: CDR1 SGHRS, CDR2 YFSETQ.

This clonotype has at least ten counts. The CDR3 DNA sequence: TGCAGCGTTGAAGCCCTTAAGGAGGGGGCGAGGGGAAGCAATCAGCCCCAGCATTTT. It yields the protein CSVEALKEGARGSNQPQHF. V gene TRBV29-1 combines with J gene TRBJ1-5; 7 bases map to TRBD1. CDR3 length: 19 amino acids. After removal of 1 base from V and 1 base from J, the junction contained 16 bases not matched to a gene. Germline values: CDR1 SQVTM, CDR2 ANQGSEA.

In its sample, this clonotype was seen many times. The chain employs TRBV20-1 and TRBJ2-2; D might be TRBD1 or TRBD2, each matching 6 bases. The CDR3 runs 16 residues. Trimming stripped 1 base from V and 4 bases from J, with 16 bases between. Looked up from germline, CDR1 is DFQATT and CDR2 is SNEGSKA (reference sequence). The CDR3 spells CSARGGGGRITGELFF. CDR3 bases: TGCAGTGCTAGAGGAGGTGGGGGGCGAATCACCGGGGAGCTGTTTTTT.

DNA of the CDR3: TGTGCCAGCAGCCAAGACCTCGGGCCCTACGAGCAGTACTTC. This gives the protein CASSQDLGPYEQYF. The V and J genes are TRBV14 and TRBJ2-7, with no clear D. The CDR3 is made up of 14 amino acids. Trimming shortened V by 0 bases and J by 2 bases, and 8 bases separated the two germline ends. Germline V gene sequence: CDR1 SGHDN, CDR2 FVKESK.

The V call is TRBV27, the J call TRBJ2-7; a possible D gene is TRBD2 (5 bases). The CDR3 runs to 14 residues. V was cut by 2 bases and J by 6 bases, with 14 bases left in between. Germline CDR1 MNHEY, CDR2 SMNVEV (reference sequence). CDR3 DNA: TGTGCCAGCAGTTTACGTCTAGCCGCTTTCGAGCAGTACTTC. It specifies CASSLRLAAFEQYF.

This clonotype was counted at least ten times. The V call is TRBV28, the J call TRBJ1-2; maybe TRBD1 (5 bases). V was pared by 6 bases and J by 3 bases, with 17 bases between. The CDR3 loop spans 15 amino acids. The germline CDR1 and CDR2 sequences are MDHEN and SYDVKM. CDR3 sequence reads: CASRGSRWGYYGYTF. The CDR3 nucleotides are TGTGCCAGCAGGGGCTCCAGGTGGGGCTACTATGGCTACACCTTC.

This clonotype was seen a handful of times. The chain links TRBV4-1 to TRBJ2-7; TRBD2 matches at 14 bases. Germline V gene sequence: CDR1 MGHRA, CDR2 YSYEKL. The V gene end was trimmed by 3 bases and the J gene end by 5 bases; junction bases not matched to a gene: 3. This CDR3 contains 15 residues. The CDR3 DNA is TGCGCCAGCAGCCAGGGACTAGCGGGAGATCACGAGCAGTACTTC. Translated: CASSQGLAGDHEQYF.

In this sample, this clonotype turned up many times. The V and J genes are TRBV29-1 and TRBJ2-6; perhaps TRBD2 as D (5 bases). CDR1 is SQVTM and CDR2 is ANQGSEA in the germline V gene. The germline V and J ends were trimmed by 6 bases and 2 bases, with 11 bases remaining between them. The CDR3 spans 14 residues. The CDR3 protein is CSVGRGTGANVLTF. CDR3 nucleotide sequence: TGCAGCGTCGGCCGGGGAACTGGGGCCAACGTCCTGACTTTC.

This clonotype occurred many times. V gene TRBV20-1 combines with J gene TRBJ2-7, with 9 bases matching TRBD1. CDR1 is DFQATT and CDR2 is SNEGSKA in the germline V gene (reference sequence). The J segment lost 3 bases and the V segment lost 6 bases, leaving 9 bases of the junction unmatched. The CDR3 spans 14 residues. The CDR3, as DNA: TGCAGTGCAGAAGCCGGGACAGGGATCTACGAGCAGTACTTC. Translated, it gives CSAEAGTGIYEQYF.

This clonotype was seen a few times. The chain is built from TRBV20-1 and TRBJ1-5; 9 bases line up with TRBD1. Trimming removed 3 bases from V and 4 bases from J; junction bases left unmatched: 7. Germline lookup yields CDR1 DFQATT and CDR2 SNEGSKA (reference sequence). The length of the CDR3 is 15 residues. The CDR3 DNA reads as TGCAGTGCTAGTGCCGGGACAGGGTTTAATCAGCCCCAGCATTTT. It yields the protein CSASAGTGFNQPQHF.

This clonotype was recorded many times. The V gene is TRBV29-1, the J gene TRBJ1-1; D unresolved. The CDR3 loop spans 14 amino acids. V was shortened by 3 bases and J by 0 bases, with 11 bases between the two germline ends. CDR1 is SQVTM, CDR2 ANQGSEA, per germline. This CDR3 is CSVDGGALNTEAFF. In nucleotides, the CDR3 is TGCAGCGTTGACGGAGGAGCCTTGAACACTGAAGCTTTCTTT. Complete variable domain (other parts from reference TRBV29-1 and TRBJ1-1): SAVISQKPSRDICQRGTSLTIQCQVDSQVTMMFWYRQQPGQSLTLIATANQGSEATYESGFVIDKFPISRPNLTFSTLTVSNMSPEDSSIYLCSVDGGALNTEAFFGQGTRLTVV.

This clonotype was counted many times. This chain connects TRBV7-6 to TRBJ2-3; D is ambiguous. Germline assignment: CDR1 SGHVS and CDR2 FNYEAQ. CDR3 length equals 14 residues. V was cut by 5 bases and J by 1 base, with 10 bases left in between. In nucleotides, the CDR3 is TGTGCCAGCAGCGTCGGGTGGGGCACAGATACGCAGTATTTT. Its translation: CASSVGWGTDTQYF.

The sample holds many counts of this clonotype. The chain is built from TRBV6-2 or TRBV6-3 and TRBJ2-3; no clear D. The CDR3 extends over 12 amino acids. The V gene's germline CDR1 is MNHEY and CDR2 SVGEGT. Trimming took off 6 bases at V and 3 bases at J, with 7 bases between the two ends. The CDR3 nucleotides read TGTGCCAGCAGGCGATTGACAGATACGCAGTATTTT. It yields the protein CASRRLTDTQYF.

This clonotype was observed many times. The chain combines TRBV6-1 with TRBJ2-2; D is perhaps TRBD1 or TRBD2 (5 bases each). V was clipped by 10 bases and J by 1 base, with 16 bases between them. CDR3 length: 15 residues. Germline V gene sequence: CDR1 MNHNS, CDR2 SASEGT. CDR3 nucleotides: TGTGCCACCCGGTTTCAGGGACGGAACACCGGGGAGCTGTTTTTT. Translation: CATRFQGRNTGELFF.

The V and J genes are TRBV6-2 or TRBV6-3 and TRBJ2-7, with D possibly being TRBD2 (5 bases). The CDR3 covers 15 residues. Germline assignment: CDR1 MNHEY and CDR2 SVGEGT. V was pared by 0 bases and J by 2 bases, with 11 bases between. CDR3 DNA sequence: TGTGCCAGCAGTTACTCGATAGCGAAAACCTACGAGCAGTACTTC. Translating gives CASSYSIAKTYEQYF.

This clonotype was counted ten times or more. This chain connects TRBV11-2 to TRBJ2-1; D not certain. This CDR3 is 13 amino acids long. CDR1 and CDR2 from the germline V gene are SGHAT and FQNNGV. The V and J ends lost 2 bases and 7 bases respectively, with 9 bases between them. The chain's CDR3 is CASSLIRYNEQFF. CDR3 nucleotide sequence: TGTGCCAGCAGCTTAATAAGGTATAATGAGCAGTTCTTC.

This clonotype appeared many times. V is TRBV30 and J is TRBJ1-1, with a possible D match to TRBD1 (6 bases). V was clipped by 3 bases and J by 5 bases, with 19 bases between them. The CDR3 consists of 15 residues. Germline lookup yields CDR1 GTSNPN and CDR2 SVGIG (reference sequence). This CDR3 is CAWRLQRGLGTEAFF. In DNA, the CDR3 is TGTGCCTGGAGGCTACAACGGGGGCTGGGGACTGAAGCTTTCTTT.